One and the same sample provided the 32 T cell receptor beta chains below, sequenced in a study of B cell selection in AIRE deficiency. Regulatory T cells were sorted as CD4+CD25hiCD127low/negative cells. Method: immunoSEQ multiplex PCR; TCRdb's copy keeps in-frame clones and lacks some. Here the sample spans around 26,000 clones, approximately 92% being singletons. The sequenced material came from CD4+CD25+ Tregs sorted from PBMCs. These TCRs come from a human donor in good health.

The chain is built from TRBV4-1 and TRBJ1-5; D gene unclear. CDR1 is MGHRA and CDR2 is YSYEKL in the germline V gene. V shed 0 bases and J shed 4 bases, with 7 bases lying between them. There are 14 residues in the CDR3. Here the CDR3 reads CASSQDYGNQPQHF. The CDR3, as DNA: TGCGCCAGCAGCCAAGATTACGGGAATCAGCCCCAGCATTTT.

This chain connects TRBV10-3 to TRBJ1-3; D is ambiguous. The germline CDR1 and CDR2 sequences are ENHRY and SYGVKD. V was clipped by 6 bases and J by 1 base, with 13 bases between them. The CDR3 loop spans 15 amino acids. CDR3 nucleotide sequence: TGTGCCATCAGACCGGACGGAATTTCTGGAAACACCATATATTTT. Protein sequence: CAIRPDGISGNTIYF.

V and J are TRBV19 and TRBJ2-3; 7 bases fit TRBD2. This CDR3 comprises 15 residues. The germline CDR1 and CDR2 sequences are LNHDA and SQIVND (reference sequence). V lost 7 bases and J lost 7; bases outside the gene matches: 14. The CDR3 reads CASKEGRGGRNTQYF. The CDR3 nucleotides read TGTGCCAGTAAGGAAGGGAGGGGAGGTCGGAATACGCAGTATTTT.

The CDR3 DNA is TGTGCCAGCATCGGGTCACCCTACAATGAGCAGTTCTTC. This sequence encodes CASIGSPYNEQFF. The chain employs TRBV6-5 and TRBJ2-1, with D uncertain. This CDR3 spans 13 amino acids. Germline CDR1 is MNHEY and CDR2 is SVGAGI. V lost 7 bases, J lost 2 bases, and 9 bases lay in between.

This clone appeared once. The chain is built from TRBV6-5 and TRBJ1-5, with 8 bases that match TRBD1. V shed 10 bases and J 7 bases; nucleotides not matched to a gene: 9. Germline-derived CDR1 and CDR2 are MNHEY and SVGAGI. This CDR3 has 13 residues. This CDR3 is CATTPGDRQPQHF. DNA for the CDR3: TGTGCCACCACTCCAGGGGACAGGCAGCCCCAGCATTTT.

This clone was seen just once. This chain joins TRBV7-3 and TRBJ2-2, with 12 bases identical to TRBD1. Per the germline V gene, CDR1 is SGHTA and CDR2 is FQGTGA. The CDR3 length is 16 residues. The J segment lost 7 bases and the V segment lost 4 bases, leaving 7 bases of the junction unmatched. The CDR3, as DNA: TGTGCCAGCAGCTCGGGACAGGGGGCATTGGGCGGGGAGCTGTTTTTT. As protein: CASSSGQGALGGELFF. Full variable domain (outside the CDR3, taken from reference TRBV7-3 and TRBJ2-2): GAGVSQTPSNKVTEKGKYVELRCDPISGHTALYWYRQSLGQGPEFLIYFQGTGAADDSGLPNDRFFAVRPEGSVSTLKIQRTERGDSAVYLCASSSGQGALGGELFFGEGSRLTVL.

This chain connects TRBV30 to TRBJ1-5; maybe TRBD1 (6 bases). The CDR3 spans 13 residues. Germline assignment: CDR1 GTSNPN and CDR2 SVGIG (reference sequence). V was pared by 3 bases and J by 6 bases, with 12 bases between. The CDR3 is CAWSKGGTQPQHF. CDR3 in DNA: TGTGCCTGGAGCAAAGGGGGTACTCAGCCCCAGCATTTT.

The chain employs TRBV18 and TRBJ2-3, with 8 bases matching TRBD2. CDR1 KGHSH and CDR2 LQKENI come from the germline V gene. CDR3 size: 16 residues. Trimming at V came to 6 bases and at J to 3 bases, leaving 11 bases not matched to a gene. The CDR3 spells CASSPLPGRGTDTQYF. The DNA of the CDR3 is TGTGCCAGCTCCCCCCTCCCCGGGAGGGGGACAGATACGCAGTATTTT. Drawing the rest from reference TRBV18 and TRBJ2-3, the complete variable domain is NAGVMQNPRHLVRRRGQEARLRCSPMKGHSHVYWYRQLPEEGLKFMVYLQKENIIDESGMPKERFSAEFPKEGPSILRIQQVVRGDSAAYFCASSPLPGRGTDTQYFGPGTRLTVL.

V is TRBV19 and J is TRBJ2-7; 7 bases are shared with TRBD2. Germline CDR1 is LNHDA and CDR2 is SQIVND (reference sequence). V gave up 3 bases and J gave up 1 base; unmatched junction bases: 6. The CDR3 loop spans 15 amino acids. The CDR3 DNA follows: TGTGCCAGTAGTATGGGGGGGAAAGGGTCCTACGAGCAGTACTTC. It codes for CASSMGGKGSYEQYF.

This chain links TRBV7-6 with TRBJ2-3; TRBD1 matches at 8 bases. J gave up 0 bases and V 10 bases, and 6 bases lay outside the gene matches. This CDR3 has 14 amino acids. The germline gives CDR1 SGHVS, CDR2 FNYEAQ. CDR3 region: CANRTGSSTDTQYF. In DNA, the CDR3 is TGTGCCAACAGGACAGGGTCTAGCACAGATACGCAGTATTTT.

This clone has a single count. The chain is built from TRBV20-1 and TRBJ2-3; D is uncertain. The CDR3 runs 11 residues. Trimming removed 2 bases from V and 2 bases from J, with 2 bases in between. Per germline, CDR1 DFQATT and CDR2 SNEGSKA (reference sequence). CDR3 loop: CSARLTDTQYF. The CDR3 region has the DNA TGCAGTGCTAGACTCACAGATACGCAGTATTTT.

The V and J genes are TRBV5-1 and TRBJ2-7; perhaps TRBD1 as D (6 bases). The CDR3 has 13 residues. Germline CDR1 and CDR2: SGHRS and YFSETQ. V lost 4 bases and J lost 5, with 13 bases in between. This CDR3 is CASSITGLHEQYF. The CDR3 DNA reads as TGCGCCAGCAGCATTACAGGGCTACACGAGCAGTACTTC.

This chain joins TRBV19 and TRBJ1-6; D may be TRBD1 (6 bases). The V gene's germline CDR1 is LNHDA and CDR2 SQIVND (reference sequence). The CDR3 sequence is 17 residues long. Between the trimmed V and J ends, which lost 6 bases and 1 base, there was a span of 16 bases. The CDR3 protein is CASRPTGMLSYNSPLHF. In nucleotides, the CDR3 is TGTGCCAGTAGGCCCACAGGGATGTTGTCCTATAATTCACCCCTCCACTTT.

The chain carries TRBV5-8 and TRBJ2-4; D tentatively fits TRBD1 or TRBD2 (5 bases each). The V end was cut by 4 bases, the J end by 8 bases, with 19 bases between. CDR1 and CDR2 (germline): SGHTS, YDEGEE. The CDR3 consists of 15 residues. CDR3 sequence: CASSPPQGVKYIQYF. Written as DNA, the CDR3 is TGTGCCAGCAGCCCACCCCAGGGAGTTAAGTACATTCAGTACTTC.

The chain has TRBV6-5 and TRBJ1-6; 7 positions match TRBD1. Germline CDR1 MNHEY, CDR2 SVGAGI. This CDR3 comprises 14 residues. Unmatched junction bases numbered 4, after V lost 6 bases and J lost 5 bases. The CDR3 sequence is CASRYRGNNSPLHF. Written as DNA, the CDR3 is TGTGCCAGCAGGTACAGGGGAAATAATTCACCCCTCCACTTT.

This CDR3 is CASSSTRRNTEAFF. The CDR3 DNA reads as TGTGCCAGCAGCTCCACGCGGCGGAACACTGAAGCTTTCTTT. V gene TRBV7-9 combines with J gene TRBJ1-1, with D unclear. Germline-derived CDR1 and CDR2 are SEHNR and FQNEAQ (reference sequence). V was cut by 4 bases and J by 1 base, with 10 bases left in between. The CDR3 spans 14 residues.

This chain joins TRBV5-1 and TRBJ1-4; the match to TRBD1 covers 10 bases. Per the germline V gene, CDR1 is SGHRS and CDR2 is YFSETQ. There are 14 residues in the CDR3. Germline trimming cut 4 bases from V and 5 bases from J; bases unmatched to any gene: 2. The CDR3 coding sequence is TGCGCCAGCAGCGGGGGACAGGGGAATGAAAAACTGTTTTTT. Residues: CASSGGQGNEKLFF.

The J gene is TRBJ1-5, the V gene TRBV19, with D possibly being TRBD1 (5 bases). This CDR3 comprises 14 residues. V was trimmed by 7 bases and J by 7 bases, leaving 17 bases between them. Germline V lookup: CDR1 LNHDA, CDR2 SQIVND (reference sequence). The chain's CDR3 is CASNAEGAFQPQHF. As DNA, the CDR3 is TGTGCCAGTAACGCGGAAGGGGCATTCCAGCCCCAGCATTTT.

V and J are TRBV5-5 and TRBJ2-2; D may correspond to TRBD1 or TRBD2 (5 bases each). The length of the CDR3 is 13 residues. The germline CDR1 and CDR2 sequences are SGHKS and YYEKEE (reference sequence). V lost 4 bases and J 7 bases, leaving 11 bases between the germline ends. The CDR3 region is CASSLGAGGELFF. CDR3 sequence (DNA): TGTGCCAGCAGCCTCGGGGCCGGCGGGGAGCTGTTTTTT. The whole variable domain, filled in from reference TRBV5-5 and TRBJ2-2, reads DAGVTQSPTHLIKTRGQQVTLRCSPISGHKSVSWYQQVLGQGPQFIFQYYEKEERGRGNFPDRFSARQFPNYSSELNVNALLLGDSALYLCASSLGAGGELFFGEGSRLTVL.

This clone showed up just once. V is TRBV6-5 and J is TRBJ1-2, with D possibly being TRBD1 (5 bases). Looked up from germline, CDR1 is MNHEY and CDR2 is SVGAGI. Trimming took 0 bases from V and 12 from J, leaving 17 bases between them. There are 14 residues in the CDR3. In DNA, the CDR3 is TGTGCCAGCAGTTACTCGTCGGGGCTCCTAGCTAACACCTTC. Encoded protein: CASSYSSGLLANTF.

The CDR3 nucleotides are TGTGCCAGCAGCTTGCCACAACCCGGAAGGGTGCCCTCACCCCTCCACTTT. Its protein product is CASSLPQPGRVPSPLHF. The gene calls are TRBV5-6 and TRBJ1-6; D not resolved. This CDR3 is 17 amino acids long. V lost 1 base and J 10 bases, leaving 21 bases between the germline ends. The germline gives CDR1 SGHDT, CDR2 YYEEEE.

Here the CDR3 DNA reads TGTGCCAGCAGCGCTTTAGGGACTACAGATACGCAGTATTTT. As protein: CASSALGTTDTQYF. V usage is TRBV9 and J usage is TRBJ2-3; D is possibly TRBD2 (6 bases). This CDR3 has 14 residues. CDR1 and CDR2 from the germline V gene are SGDLS and YYNGEE. V was clipped by 3 bases and J by 3 bases, with 11 bases between them.

The chain couples TRBV5-1 to TRBJ2-6; D gene unclear. CDR3 length equals 15 residues. Germline CDR1 SGHRS, CDR2 YFSETQ. The ends were cut back, 0 bases at V and 2 bases at J, with 6 bases in the middle. The CDR3 DNA follows: TGCGCCAGCAGCTTGGAGGCAGCTGGGGCCAACGTCCTGACTTTC. This encodes CASSLEAAGANVLTF.

The J gene is TRBJ2-1, the V gene TRBV7-2; D may correspond to TRBD1 or TRBD2 (5 bases each). CDR3 length: 16 amino acids. V lost 4 bases and J lost 2, with 15 bases in between. The germline CDR1 and CDR2 sequences are SGHTA and FQGNSA. The CDR3 coding sequence is TGTGCCAGCAGCTCCCCCGTGGGGGTGACCTACAATGAGCAGTTCTTC. Translation: CASSSPVGVTYNEQFF.

The chain combines TRBV6-5 with TRBJ1-3; 9 bases line up with TRBD1. Germline V CDR1 and CDR2: MNHEY, SVGAGI. The CDR3 consists of 15 residues. J gave up 4 bases and V 6 bases, and 7 bases lay outside the gene matches. CDR3 in amino acids: CASRSGTGLGNTIYF. The CDR3 DNA sequence: TGTGCCAGCAGATCCGGGACAGGGCTAGGAAACACCATATATTTT.

In this sample, this clone turned up once. The genes are TRBV19 and TRBJ1-1; D remains ambiguous. This CDR3 has 14 residues. Trimming took off 1 base at V and 6 bases at J, with 12 bases between the two ends. Germline V gives CDR1 LNHDA, CDR2 SQIVND (reference sequence). The CDR3 nucleotides read TGTGCCAGTAGTATAGCCCAGCTCGGAGCTGAAGCTTTCTTT. It yields the protein CASSIAQLGAEAFF.

This chain links TRBV7-9 with TRBJ2-3; D unclear. In germline, CDR1 is SEHNR, CDR2 FQNEAQ (reference sequence). The length of the CDR3 is 14 residues. V gave up 3 bases and J gave up 0 bases, with 7 bases separating them. This chain's CDR3 is CASSFGLSTDTQYF. CDR3 DNA: TGTGCCAGCAGCTTTGGCCTTAGCACAGATACGCAGTATTTT.

Only one count was recorded for this clone. The CDR3 loop reads CASSLAGTGGAETQYF. The CDR3 nucleotides read TGTGCCAGCAGCTTAGCAGGCACAGGGGGCGCGGAGACCCAGTACTTC. The chain recombines TRBV7-9 with TRBJ2-5; 9 bases fit TRBD1. Germline-derived CDR1 and CDR2 are SEHNR and FQNEAQ (reference sequence). The J segment lost 5 bases and the V segment lost 0 bases, leaving 7 bases of the junction unmatched. The CDR3 has 16 amino acids. The full variable domain, in which reference TRBV7-9 and TRBJ2-5 provide the parts outside the CDR3, is DTGVSQNPRHKITKRGQNVTFRCDPISEHNRLYWYRQTLGQGPEFLTYFQNEAQLEKSRLLSDRFSAERPKGSFSTLEIQRTEQGDSAMYLCASSLAGTGGAETQYFGPGTRLLVL.

The chain couples TRBV19 to TRBJ1-3; D remains ambiguous. V lost 3 bases and J lost 0, with 9 bases in between. The CDR3 sequence is 15 residues long. Germline-derived CDR1 and CDR2 are LNHDA and SQIVND (reference sequence). The CDR3 here is CASSMRLSSGNTIYF. The CDR3 DNA follows: TGTGCCAGTAGTATGCGACTGAGCTCTGGAAACACCATATATTTT.

The genes are TRBV11-2 and TRBJ2-7, with TRBD1 matching over 11 bases. Germline loops: CDR1 SGHAT, CDR2 FQNNGV. The ends lost 5 bases at V and 4 bases at J; junction bases unmatched: 1. The CDR3 length is 13 residues. The chain's CDR3 is CASSGDRGYEQYF. The CDR3 region has the DNA TGTGCCAGCAGCGGGGACAGGGGGTACGAGCAGTACTTC.

This rearrangement joins TRBV30 to TRBJ1-1; maybe TRBD1 (6 bases). The CDR3 is made up of 14 amino acids. Germline V lookup: CDR1 GTSNPN, CDR2 SVGIG (reference sequence). V was shortened by 0 bases and J by 1 base, with 9 bases between the two germline ends. CDR3 residues: CAWSVSGQNTEAFF. The CDR3 bases are TGTGCCTGGAGTGTATCGGGACAGAACACTGAAGCTTTCTTT.

This sequence joins TRBV5-1 and TRBJ2-5, with 15 bases identical to TRBD2. The V gene's germline CDR1 is SGHRS and CDR2 YFSETQ. V shed 3 bases, J shed 5 bases, and the junction held 5 bases outside the gene matches. The CDR3 spans 16 residues. In DNA, the CDR3 is TGCGCCAGCAGCTATGGACTAGCGGGGGGGCTGGAGACCCAGTACTTC. Translating gives CASSYGLAGGLETQYF.